This T cell receptor (beta chain) is drawn from a study of response to subunit inactivated influenza vaccine. This clonotype has a handful of counts. Its antigen is unknown. Points from the study as a whole: Each seasonal influenza vaccination recruits few new T cells, the authors suggested.

TCRdb called the RT-PCR reads again in MiXCR, with one record for every CDR3 protein. The sample lists some 480,000 distinct CDR3 sequences; 10% to 11% were seen once. The clonotype was recovered from a man between 45 and 60 years old who received an inactivated influenza vaccine. This specimen consisted of PBMCs from blood, obtained 45 days after vaccination.

The CDR3 reads CASSSKRLAGAFSGELFF. CDR3 nucleotides: TGTGCCAGCAGTTCTAAACGACTAGCGGGAGCATTCTCCGGGGAGCTGTTTTTT. V usage is TRBV28 and J usage is TRBJ2-2, with 12 bases aligning to TRBD2. Germline V gives CDR1 MDHEN, CDR2 SYDVKM. The CDR3 contains 18 residues. V trimming: 4 bases; J trimming: 6 bases; junction bases outside the gene matches: 12.